Here is one T cell receptor beta chain with its context. This clone is a singleton in its sample. Which antigen it targets is not known. Per-base qualities were not stored, and no clone one base away is much larger. The sample belongs to a study of shared T cell receptors in the human thymus (dated by TCRdb to 2020 to 2023). Regarding the complete study: The study investigated the way shared, self-reactive T-cell receptor alpha chains are produced in the human thymus.

The CDR3 spans 17 residues, from the cysteine through the phenylalanine. Only the CDR3 region is kept as DNA, spanning 51 bases read in frame from base 1. The germline V gene encodes CDR1 MNHNS and CDR2 SASEGT. Between the V and J ends, shortened by 2 bases and 1 base respectively, the junction contains 15 bases. The library was obtained by the immunoSEQ multiplex PCR assay. Entries here come from immuneACCESS through TCRdb and include only in-frame sequences with V and J called. Some clones fail to appear in such tables; in the studies checked, an unresolved V gene covers under half of the shortfall, and the cause of the remainder is unknown. A total of 700,000 to 750,000 clones appear in this sample, roughly 85% of them only once. The ten biggest clones cover more than 0.008% of the sample. These data also featured in a second study, about human thymus T cells. According to the second study: Donors were immunologically healthy infants undergoing open corrective cardiac surgery for congenital heart defects in Finland. The thymus tissue came from surgical resects taken out during corrective cardiac surgery. Usage of V and J gene segments appeared to be biased in both the thymic and the peripheral blood repertoires. According to the related research, thymic TCR repertoires were highly overlapping among unrelated individuals. The study described the TCR alpha and beta repertoires in roughly 8 infant thymus samples and a few matching peripheral blood samples. Donor ages ranged from about 6 to 244 days, and the cohort comprised about six male and a couple of female infants. Thymocytes were freed from the tissue by mechanical means and kept at -70 degrees C as pellets of roughly 9-30 million cells. A QIAsymphony instrument was used to extract genomic DNA from frozen cell pellets. Using the immunoSEQ multiplex PCR assay, the TCRB and TCRAD loci were amplified from a standardized quantity of quality-controlled genomic DNA. The V(D)J region was spanned by amplicons of a length sufficient to cover the CDR3 and to identify V and J genes. The amplicons were sequenced on an Illumina platform via the commercial immunoSEQ service. Primer bias and sequencing errors were corrected as previously described, and TCRAD and TCRB were defined on the basis of the IMGT database. Repertoires were analysed with immunoSEQ Analyzer 3.0 and VDJTools, covering basic statistics, V/J segment usage, diversity estimates, rarefaction and pairwise overlap. To estimate diversity, the Chao1, ChaoE, Efron-Thisted, Shannon and inverse Simpson indices were applied, and diversity was also estimated on datasets down-sampled to the smallest sample. Repertoire overlap was assessed by strict matching of CDR3 nucleotide sequence, V gene and J gene, and clustering was done by Jaccard-based multidimensional scaling. On average, roughly 800,000 unique TCRB clonotypes were obtained from thymus samples, compared with 65,000 to 90,000 from blood samples.

What was sequenced was thymocytes. This clonotype was obtained from a girl younger than two with a congenital heart defect. Donor details come from another sample of the same person, matched by shared clones. Recombination connected TRBV6-1 to TRBJ1-3; the best D guess is TRBD1, with 6 bases matching. The DNA sequence is TGTGCCAGCAGTGAACCCTTACAGGACAGATCTGGAAACACCATATATTTT. Its coded protein is CASSEPLQDRSGNTIYF.